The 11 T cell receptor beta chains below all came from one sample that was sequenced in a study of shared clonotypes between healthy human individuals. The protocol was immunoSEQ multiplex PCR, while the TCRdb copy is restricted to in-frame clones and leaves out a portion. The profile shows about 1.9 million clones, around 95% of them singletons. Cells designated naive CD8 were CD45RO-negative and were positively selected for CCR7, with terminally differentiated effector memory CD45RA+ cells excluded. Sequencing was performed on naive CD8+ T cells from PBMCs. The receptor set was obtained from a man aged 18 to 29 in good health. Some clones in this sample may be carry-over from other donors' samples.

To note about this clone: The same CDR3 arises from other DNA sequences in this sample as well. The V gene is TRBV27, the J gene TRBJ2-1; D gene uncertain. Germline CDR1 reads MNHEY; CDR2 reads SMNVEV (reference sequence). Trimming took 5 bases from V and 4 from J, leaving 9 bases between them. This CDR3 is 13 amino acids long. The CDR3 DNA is TGTGCCAGCAGTCTCGGAAAGTACAATGAGCAGTTCTTC. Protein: CASSLGKYNEQFF.

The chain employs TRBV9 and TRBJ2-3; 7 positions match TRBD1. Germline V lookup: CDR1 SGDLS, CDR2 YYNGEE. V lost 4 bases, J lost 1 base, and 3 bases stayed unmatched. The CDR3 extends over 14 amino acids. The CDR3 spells CASSIGQGTDTQYF. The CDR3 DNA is TGTGCCAGCAGCATCGGACAGGGCACAGATACGCAGTATTTT.

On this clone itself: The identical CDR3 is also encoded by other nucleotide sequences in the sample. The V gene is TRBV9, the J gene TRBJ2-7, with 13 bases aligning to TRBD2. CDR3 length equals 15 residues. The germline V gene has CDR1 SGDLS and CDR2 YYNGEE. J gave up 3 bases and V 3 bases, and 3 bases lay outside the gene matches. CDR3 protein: CASSAGTSGIYEQYF. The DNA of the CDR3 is TGTGCCAGCAGCGCCGGGACTAGCGGGATCTACGAGCAGTACTTC.

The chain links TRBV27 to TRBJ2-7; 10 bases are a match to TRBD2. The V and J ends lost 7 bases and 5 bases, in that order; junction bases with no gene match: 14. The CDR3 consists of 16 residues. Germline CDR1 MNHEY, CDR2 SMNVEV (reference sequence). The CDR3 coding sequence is TGTGCCAGCAACCAACGCCCTGGGACTAGCGTGCACGAGCAGTACTTC. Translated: CASNQRPGTSVHEQYF.

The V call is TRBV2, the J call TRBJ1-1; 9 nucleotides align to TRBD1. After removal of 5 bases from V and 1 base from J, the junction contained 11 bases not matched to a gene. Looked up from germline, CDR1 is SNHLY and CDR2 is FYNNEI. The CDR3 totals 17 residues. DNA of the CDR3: TGTGCCAGCAGTAAAACCGGGACAGGGTGGGGGAACACTGAAGCTTTCTTT. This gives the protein CASSKTGTGWGNTEAFF.

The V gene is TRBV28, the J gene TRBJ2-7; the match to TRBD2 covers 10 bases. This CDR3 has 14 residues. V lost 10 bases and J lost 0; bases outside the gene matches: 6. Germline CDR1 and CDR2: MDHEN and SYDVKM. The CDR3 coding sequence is TGTGCCACCCTTCCTAGCGGGGGCTCCTACGAGCAGTACTTC. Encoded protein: CATLPSGGSYEQYF.

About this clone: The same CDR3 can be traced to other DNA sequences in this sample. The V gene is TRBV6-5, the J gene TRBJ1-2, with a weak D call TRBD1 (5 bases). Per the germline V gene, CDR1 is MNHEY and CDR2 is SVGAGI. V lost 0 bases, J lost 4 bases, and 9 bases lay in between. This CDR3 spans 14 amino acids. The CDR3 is CASSYSEGTYGYTF. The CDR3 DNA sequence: TGTGCCAGCAGTTACTCAGAGGGGACCTATGGCTACACCTTC.

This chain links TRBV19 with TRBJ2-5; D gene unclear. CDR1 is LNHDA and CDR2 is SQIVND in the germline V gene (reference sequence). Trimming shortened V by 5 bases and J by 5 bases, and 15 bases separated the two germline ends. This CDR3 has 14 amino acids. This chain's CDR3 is CASSESINGETQYF. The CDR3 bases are TGTGCCAGTAGTGAGTCTATCAATGGGGAGACCCAGTACTTC.

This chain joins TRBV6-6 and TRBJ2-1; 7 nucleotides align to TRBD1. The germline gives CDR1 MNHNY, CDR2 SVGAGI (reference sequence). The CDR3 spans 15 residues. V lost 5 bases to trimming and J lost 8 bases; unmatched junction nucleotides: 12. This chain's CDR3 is CASSTYRGVHDEQFF. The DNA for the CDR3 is TGTGCCAGCAGTACTTACAGGGGAGTCCACGATGAGCAGTTCTTC.

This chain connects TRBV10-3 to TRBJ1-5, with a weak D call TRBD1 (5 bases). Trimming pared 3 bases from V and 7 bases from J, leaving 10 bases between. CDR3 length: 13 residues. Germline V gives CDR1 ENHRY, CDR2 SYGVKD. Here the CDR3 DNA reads TGTGCCATCAGTGACTCGGGGGGACAGCCCCAGCATTTT. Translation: CAISDSGGQPQHF.

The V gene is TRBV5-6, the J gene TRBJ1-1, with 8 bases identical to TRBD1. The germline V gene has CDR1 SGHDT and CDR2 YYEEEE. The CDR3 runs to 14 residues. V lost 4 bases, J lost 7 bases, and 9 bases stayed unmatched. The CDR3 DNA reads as TGTGCCAGCAGCCTAGGGACAGGCCGAGATGAAGCTTTCTTT. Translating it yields CASSLGTGRDEAFF.